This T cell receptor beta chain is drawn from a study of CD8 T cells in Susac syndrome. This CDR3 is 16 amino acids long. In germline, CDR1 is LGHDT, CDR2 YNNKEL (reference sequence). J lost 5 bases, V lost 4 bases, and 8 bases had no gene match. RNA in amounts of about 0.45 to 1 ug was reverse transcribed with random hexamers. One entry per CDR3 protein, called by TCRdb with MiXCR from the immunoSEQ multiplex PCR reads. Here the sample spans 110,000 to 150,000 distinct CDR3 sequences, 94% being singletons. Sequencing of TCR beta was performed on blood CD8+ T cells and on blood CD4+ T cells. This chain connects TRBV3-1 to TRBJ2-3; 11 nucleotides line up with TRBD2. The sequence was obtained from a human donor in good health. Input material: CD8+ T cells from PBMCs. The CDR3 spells CASSPLLAGELDTQYF. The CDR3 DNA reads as TGTGCCAGCAGCCCGCTACTAGCGGGAGAACTAGATACGCAGTATTTT.